The text below deals with one TCR beta chain. Its antigen has not been determined. It has no much larger one-base neighbor in the sample; base qualities were not kept. The germline V and J ends show losses of 2 bases and 9 bases respectively, and no gene match explains 12 bases of the junction. From the cysteine through the phenylalanine, the CDR3 covers 16 amino acids. Solely the CDR3 DNA is kept, with 48 bases framed from the first base. Sequences SGHVS (CDR1) and FNYEAQ (CDR2) are obtained from the germline V gene. This sample is part of a study of blood T cells in healthy people across ages (dated by TCRdb to between 2014 and 2016). Regarding the complete study: In model experiments, roughly one uniquely barcoded TCR beta cDNA molecule per two T cells was captured by template switching. The study measured age-related changes in TCR beta repertoire diversity using deep sequencing normalized with unique cDNA molecular identifiers. The donors were divided into four age groups: young (average approximately 16 years), middle-aged (approximately 39), aged (approximately 62) and long-lived (roughly 82). To avoid experimental bias, donors of different ages were distributed randomly across sequencing lanes. The study analyzed two additional independent replicas of 1 million unique cDNA reads from the same blood draw for two donors, one aged 18 to 30 and one aged 80 or older. Points the paper makes about the study in general: The percentage of naive T cells measured by flow cytometry correlated strongly with observed TCR beta diversity. The long-lived group showed more naive CD4+ T cells, fewer expanded clones and increased TCR diversity than the aged group, suggesting age selection. Observed TCR beta diversity per million T cells fell roughly linearly with age, and a significant reduction was already apparent by age around 40. Bulk unsorted PBMC profiling prevented conclusive comparison of naive and antigen-experienced compartments. Because the CMV infection status of the donors was unknown, age-related changes in expanded clonotypes may potentially have been confounded. Estimates of total diversity from one million sequenced T cells were regarded as lower bounds and underestimates.

The donors were roughly 40 Caucasian individuals from Russia, aged 6 to 90 years, who were systemically healthy. Each donor gave 8 to 10 milliliters of peripheral blood, drawn into EDTA-treated Vacutainer tubes. PBMCs were isolated by Ficoll-Paque density-gradient centrifugation, with at least 6 million obtained per sample. Trizol reagent was used to extract total RNA from the PBMCs, yielding at least 5.5 micrograms per sample. For every donor, an aliquot of PBMCs went through flow cytometry to measure the percentages of naive CD45RAhigh/CD27high T cells. The receptor library was made with 5' RACE. The reads were generated on an Illumina HiSeq 2500. The second PCR ran for about 7 to 11 cycles and used a J-beta primer mix along with a sample-barcoded 5' primer. Each TCR beta cDNA molecule received a unique molecular identifier from a template-switch 5' adaptor carrying 12 random nucleotides. Each sample yielded at least 2.5 million CDR3-containing paired-end reads. All of the RNA was converted into first-strand cDNA using the Mint cDNA synthesis kit, with a TRBC-specific oligonucleotide serving as the primer. All cDNA was treated with uracil-DNA glycosylase and then went through a first 18-cycle PCR with the universal primers M1SS and BC2_uni_R. Under the source paper's analysis protocol: Normalization of each sample was performed by random selection of 1 million high-quality reads, each carrying a distinct molecular identifier. Instead of being binned into consensus sequences, reads that shared molecular identifiers were thrown out. CDR3 identification, clonotype clustering and error correction used MiTCR with a Q25 quality threshold and the strictest error-elimination algorithm. A nonparametric unseen species model using Euler transformation provided a lower-bound estimate of total TCR beta diversity. TCRdb reprocessed the public reads (quality trimming at Q25 with fastp, clone calling with MiXCR) and kept in-frame beta chains. Rows with a matching CDR3 protein are joined into one entry that keeps the most common DNA and genes. TCRdb, rather than the study authors, made the V and J calls. The sample includes nearly 800,000 distinct CDR3 sequences, with around three fifths observed a single time. Of the sample, more than 25% is held by the ten largest clones.

The specimen sequenced was blood. This TCR came from a middle-aged man in good health. The sequence links TRBV7-6 to TRBJ2-1; 8 of the junction bases match TRBD2. The CDR3 has the sequence CASSLMGSREGSEQFF. The nucleotide sequence reads TGTGCCAGCAGCTTAATGGGTAGCCGGGAGGGGAGTGAGCAGTTCTTC. When the CDR3 is completed using the reference TRBV7-6 and TRBJ2-1 genes on either side, the full variable domain is GAGVSQSPRYKVTKRGQDVALRCDPISGHVSLYWYRQALGQGPEFLTYFNYEAQQDKSGLPNDRFSAERPEGSISTLTIQRTEQRDSAMYRCASSLMGSREGSEQFFGPGTRLTVL.